A single sample is the source of the 27 T cell receptor beta chains below, sequenced in a study of control samples from healthy donors and cancer patients. Repertoires were generated with immunoSEQ multiplex PCR, while TCRdb's copy carries only in-frame clones and drops some. Here the sample spans over 80,000 clones, 70% to 90% being singletons. The sample was blood. Receptor source: a man in his thirties or forties in good health.

The chain links TRBV15 to TRBJ2-4, with D maybe TRBD1 (5 bases). V was shortened by 8 bases and J by 7 bases, with 15 bases between the two germline ends. Germline CDR1 is LNHNV and CDR2 is YYDKDF (reference sequence). The length of the CDR3 is 13 residues. CDR3 nucleotides: TGTGCCACCGACCAGGGCCTAGGGAACATTCAGTACTTC. Translating gives CATDQGLGNIQYF. Full variable domain (missing parts from reference TRBV15 and TRBJ2-4): DAMVIQNPRYQVTQFGKPVTLSCSQTLNHNVMYWYQQKSSQAPKLLFHYYDKDFNNEADTPDNFQSRRPNTSFCFLDIRSPGLGDTAMYLCATDQGLGNIQYFGAGTRLSVL.

This clone has a single count. The V gene is TRBV6-2 or TRBV6-3, the J gene TRBJ2-1, with TRBD1 identical over 9 bases. Germline V gene lookup returns CDR1 MNHEY and CDR2 SVGEGT. V trimming: 6 bases; J trimming: 6 bases; junction bases outside the gene matches: 9. This CDR3 is 15 amino acids long. The CDR3 sequence is CASSPPGQGVNEQFF. CDR3 sequence (DNA): TGTGCCAGCAGCCCACCGGGACAGGGAGTCAATGAGCAGTTCTTC.

Of note for this clone: In the same sample, other DNA sequences code for this CDR3. CDR3 protein: CASSYRDSPLHF. The CDR3, as DNA: TGTGCCAGCAGTTATCGAGACTCACCCCTCCACTTT. The rearrangement links TRBV6-5 to TRBJ1-6; the D is unclear. The CDR3 sequence is 12 residues long. V was pared by 3 bases and J by 10 bases, with 7 bases between. Looked up from germline, CDR1 is MNHEY and CDR2 is SVGAGI.

The chain uses TRBV7-7 and TRBJ2-5; D perhaps matches TRBD1 (5 bases). Germline V gives CDR1 SSHAT, CDR2 FNYEAQ (reference sequence). V lost 6 bases and J lost 6, with 14 bases in between. The CDR3 length is 13 residues. In DNA form, the CDR3 reads TGTGCCAGCAGTCATGACAGAAGTAAGACCCAGTACTTC. This encodes CASSHDRSKTQYF.

This clone was counted once. This chain links TRBV19 with TRBJ1-5; D unresolved. Trimming shortened V by 3 bases and J by 3 bases, and 12 bases separated the two germline ends. This CDR3 region has 15 residues. Germline V gene lookup returns CDR1 LNHDA and CDR2 SQIVND (reference sequence). For the CDR3, the DNA is TGTGCCAGTAGTATCTCCAGTGGGTTCAATCAGCCCCAGCATTTT. Its protein product is CASSISSGFNQPQHF.

This clone has ten or more counts. The sample holds other DNA sequences that translate to the same CDR3. The rearrangement links TRBV28 to TRBJ2-1; 14 positions agree with TRBD2. Germline CDR1 MDHEN, CDR2 SYDVKM. V lost 0 bases to trimming and J lost 7 bases; unmatched junction nucleotides: 2. The CDR3 runs 16 residues. CDR3 coding DNA: TGTGCCAGCAGTTTATGGACTAGCGGGGGGGGGAATGAGCAGTTCTTC. Encoded protein: CASSLWTSGGGNEQFF. The full variable domain, completed using reference TRBV28 and TRBJ2-1, is DVKVTQSSRYLVKRTGEKVFLECVQDMDHENMFWYRQDPGLGLRLIYFSYDVKMKEKGDIPEGYSVSREKKERFSLILESASTNQTSMYLCASSLWTSGGGNEQFFGPGTRLTVL.

The rearrangement uses TRBV9 and TRBJ2-1; D possibly matches TRBD1 or TRBD2 (5 bases each). Germline V gives CDR1 SGDLS, CDR2 YYNGEE. V shed 2 bases and J shed 3 bases, with 12 bases lying between them. This CDR3 comprises 15 residues. CDR3 bases: TGTGCCAGCAGCGTGGGGACGGCGCTCTACAATGAGCAGTTCTTC. It encodes CASSVGTALYNEQFF.

For this clone: Other nucleotide sequences in the sample specify the same CDR3. The rearrangement joins TRBV5-1 to TRBJ1-1; possible D gene TRBD1, 5 bases. Trimming stripped 5 bases from V and 1 base from J, with 12 bases between. This CDR3 contains 14 residues. The germline gives CDR1 SGHRS, CDR2 YFSETQ. The CDR3 sequence: CASSPGQGNTEAFF. The CDR3 region has the DNA TGCGCCAGCAGTCCGGGGCAGGGGAACACTGAAGCTTTCTTT.

The chain carries TRBV9 and TRBJ2-3; 9 bases fit TRBD2. The ends lost 0 bases at V and 2 bases at J; junction bases unmatched: 4. The CDR3 runs 16 residues. Germline V gives CDR1 SGDLS, CDR2 YYNGEE. The CDR3 loop reads CASSVAGGRDTDTQYF. In DNA form, the CDR3 reads TGTGCCAGCAGCGTAGCCGGCGGGAGGGACACAGATACGCAGTATTTT.

The V call is TRBV30, the J call TRBJ1-1, with 11 bases identical to TRBD1. J lost 8 bases, V lost 1 base, and 3 bases had no gene match. CDR1 is GTSNPN and CDR2 is SVGIG in the germline V gene (reference sequence). The CDR3 totals 13 residues. DNA for the CDR3: TGTGCCTGGAGTGGGACAGGGGGCCTCGAAGCTTTCTTT. As protein: CAWSGTGGLEAFF.

This clone appeared once. The chain is built from TRBV9 and TRBJ2-7; maybe TRBD2 (7 bases). CDR1 SGDLS and CDR2 YYNGEE come from the germline V gene. Deletions cut 0 bases from V and 3 bases from J, with 13 bases between. The CDR3 has 15 residues. CDR3 sequence: CASSVGGGGYYEQYF. The CDR3 DNA follows: TGTGCCAGCAGCGTAGGGGGAGGGGGTTACTACGAGCAGTACTTC. The whole variable domain, filled in from reference TRBV9 and TRBJ2-7, reads DSGVTQTPKHLITATGQRVTLRCSPRSGDLSVYWYQQSLDQGLQFLIQYYNGEERAKGNILERFSAQQFPDLHSELNLSSLELGDSALYFCASSVGGGGYYEQYFGPGTRLTVT.

J is TRBJ2-1 and V is TRBV13; unclear D gene. Trimming shortened V by 0 bases and J by 0 bases, and 6 bases separated the two germline ends. Germline values: CDR1 PRHDT, CDR2 FYEKMQ (reference sequence). The length of the CDR3 is 15 residues. Here the CDR3 DNA reads TGTGCCAGCAGCTTAGGCGGCAGCTCCTACAATGAGCAGTTCTTC. This gives the protein CASSLGGSSYNEQFF.

This chain connects TRBV29-1 to TRBJ1-1; tentatively, D is TRBD1 (5 bases). The CDR3 length is 14 residues. V was trimmed by 5 bases and J by 4 bases, leaving 17 bases between them. Germline V gives CDR1 SQVTM, CDR2 ANQGSEA. CDR3 in amino acids: CSVIVDWGVTEAFF. CDR3 bases: TGCAGCGTTATTGTAGACTGGGGGGTCACTGAAGCTTTCTTT.

The rearrangement joins TRBV6-5 to TRBJ2-5; the match to TRBD2 covers 10 bases. The CDR3 totals 15 residues. The J segment lost 5 bases and the V segment lost 4 bases, leaving 7 bases of the junction unmatched. Germline CDR1 and CDR2: MNHEY and SVGAGI. CDR3 nucleotide sequence: TGTGCCAGCAGTTCGGGACTAGCGAAATCGGAGACCCAGTACTTC. This codes for CASSSGLAKSETQYF.

The chain couples TRBV5-1 to TRBJ2-3; D assignment may be TRBD1 or TRBD2 (5 bases each). This CDR3 has 13 amino acids. V lost 4 bases and J 8 bases, leaving 14 bases between the germline ends. Germline assignment: CDR1 SGHRS and CDR2 YFSETQ. The CDR3 region has the DNA TGCGCCAGCAGCCCGGGACCAGGTGGTACGCAGTATTTT. The encoded protein is CASSPGPGGTQYF.

The sample holds a few counts of this clone. This CDR3 reads CASTPGQGPGELFF. CDR3 bases: TGTGCCAGCACTCCCGGACAGGGACCCGGGGAGCTGTTTTTT. The chain joins TRBV6-5 to TRBJ2-2; TRBD1 matches 8 bases. The CDR3 spans 14 residues. V was clipped by 7 bases and J by 6 bases; unmatched bases: 7. From germline, CDR1 is MNHEY and CDR2 SVGAGI.

The rearrangement links TRBV7-9 to TRBJ1-6, with D maybe TRBD1 (6 bases). CDR1 is SEHNR and CDR2 is FQNEAQ in the germline V gene (reference sequence). This CDR3 comprises 16 residues. V lost 5 bases and J 5 bases, leaving 16 bases between the germline ends. The CDR3 coding sequence is TGTGCCAGCAGCATCAACCCGGGACAAGATAATTCACCCCTCCACTTT. It yields the protein CASSINPGQDNSPLHF.

In its sample, this clone was seen once. The V call is TRBV25-1, the J call TRBJ1-1; D gene ambiguous. The CDR3 spans 17 residues. Trimming cost V 2 bases and J 0 bases, with 16 bases left between them. The germline gives CDR1 MGHDK, CDR2 SYGVNS. The CDR3 spells CASSENPVVGLNTEAFF. The CDR3 nucleotides are TGTGCCAGCAGTGAAAACCCTGTTGTAGGGTTGAACACTGAAGCTTTCTTT. Full variable domain (outside the CDR3, taken from reference TRBV25-1 and TRBJ1-1): EADIYQTPRYLVIGTGKKITLECSQTMGHDKMYWYQQDPGMELHLIHYSYGVNSTEKGDLSSESTVSRIRTEHFPLTLESARPSHTSQYLCASSENPVVGLNTEAFFGQGTRLTVV.

The gene calls are TRBV5-1 and TRBJ2-3; D is uncertain. Trimming pared 0 bases from V and 6 bases from J, leaving 2 bases between. CDR1 is SGHRS, CDR2 YFSETQ, per germline. The CDR3 is 11 amino acids. This CDR3 reads CASSLGDTQYF. The CDR3 nucleotides read TGCGCCAGCAGCTTGGGGGATACGCAGTATTTT. Full variable domain (outside the CDR3, taken from reference TRBV5-1 and TRBJ2-3): KAGVTQTPRYLIKTRGQQVTLSCSPISGHRSVSWYQQTPGQGLQFLFEYFSETQRNKGNFPGRFSGRQFSNSRSEMNVSTLELGDSALYLCASSLGDTQYFGPGTRLTVL.

The J gene is TRBJ1-2, the V gene TRBV5-1; D remains unclear. V was trimmed by 0 bases and J by 7 bases, leaving 13 bases between them. This CDR3 has 14 residues. Germline CDR1 reads SGHRS; CDR2 reads YFSETQ. CDR3 in amino acids: CASSLAIQAGGYTF. CDR3 sequence (DNA): TGCGCCAGCAGCTTGGCCATTCAGGCGGGTGGCTACACCTTC.

This clone was observed a handful of times. The rearrangement links TRBV5-1 to TRBJ1-5; no reliable D call. Trimming removed 0 bases at V and 2 bases at J, with 6 bases between. CDR3 length: 14 amino acids. Germline V CDR1 and CDR2: SGHRS, YFSETQ. The CDR3, as DNA: TGCGCCAGCAGCTTGGGGGGTGGCAATCAGCCCCAGCATTTT. It translates to CASSLGGGNQPQHF.

This CDR3 reads CASSPNLGEEAGYTF. CDR3 nucleotide sequence: TGTGCCAGCTCACCCAACCTTGGGGAGGAGGCTGGCTACACCTTC. This chain uses TRBV18 with TRBJ1-2, with D uncertain. The V gene's germline CDR1 is KGHSH and CDR2 LQKENI. The CDR3 length is 15 residues. V dropped 3 bases and J dropped 7 bases, with 18 bases sitting between them.

The V gene is TRBV27, the J gene TRBJ2-7; D is undetermined. Germline CDR1 MNHEY, CDR2 SMNVEV (reference sequence). CDR3 length: 11 residues. The ends were cut back, 2 bases at V and 5 bases at J, with 4 bases in the middle. The CDR3 loop reads CASSLPHEQYF. CDR3 bases: TGTGCCAGCAGTTTACCGCACGAGCAGTACTTC.

This chain uses TRBV11-2 with TRBJ2-3, with TRBD2 matching over 14 bases. J was trimmed by 7 bases and V by 4 bases; bases with no gene match: 7. The CDR3 runs to 16 residues. Germline CDR1 reads SGHAT; CDR2 reads FQNNGV. This chain's CDR3 is CASSSVTSGGAYTQYF. The CDR3 bases are TGTGCCAGCAGCTCCGTGACTAGCGGGGGGGCGTATACGCAGTATTTT. Full variable domain (rest looked up from reference TRBV11-2 and TRBJ2-3): EAGVAQSPRYKIIEKRQSVAFWCNPISGHATLYWYQQILGQGPKLLIQFQNNGVVDDSQLPKDRFSAERLKGVDSTLKIQPAKLEDSAVYLCASSSVTSGGAYTQYFGPGTRLTVL.

The chain combines TRBV9 with TRBJ2-1; D assignment may be TRBD1 or TRBD2 (6 bases each). The V gene lost 3 bases and the J gene lost 9 bases, with 13 bases spanning the gap. The germline gives CDR1 SGDLS, CDR2 YYNGEE. The CDR3 has 13 residues. CDR3 nucleotides: TGTGCCAGCAGCGAAGCCGAGGGGGGTGAGCAGTTCTTC. Amino acid sequence: CASSEAEGGEQFF.

The V and J genes are TRBV5-4 and TRBJ2-3; 11 bases align to TRBD2. The CDR3 covers 15 residues. The V and J ends lost 2 bases and 5 bases, in that order; junction bases with no gene match: 4. CDR1 SGHNT and CDR2 YYREEE come from the germline V gene (reference sequence). Here the CDR3 reads CASSFLAGGGDTQYF. CDR3 bases: TGTGCCAGCAGCTTTTTAGCGGGGGGGGGAGATACGCAGTATTTT.

The chain has TRBV3-1 (or the pseudogene TRBV3-2) and TRBJ1-3, with D maybe TRBD1 (5 bases). This CDR3 is built from 15 residues. Between the trimmed V and J ends, which lost 4 bases and 3 bases, there was a span of 13 bases. The germline V gene encodes CDR1 LGHDT and CDR2 YNNKEL (reference sequence). The CDR3 protein is CASSLRELGGNTIYF. As DNA, the CDR3 is TGTGCCAGCAGCCTCAGGGAGTTGGGTGGAAACACCATATATTTT.